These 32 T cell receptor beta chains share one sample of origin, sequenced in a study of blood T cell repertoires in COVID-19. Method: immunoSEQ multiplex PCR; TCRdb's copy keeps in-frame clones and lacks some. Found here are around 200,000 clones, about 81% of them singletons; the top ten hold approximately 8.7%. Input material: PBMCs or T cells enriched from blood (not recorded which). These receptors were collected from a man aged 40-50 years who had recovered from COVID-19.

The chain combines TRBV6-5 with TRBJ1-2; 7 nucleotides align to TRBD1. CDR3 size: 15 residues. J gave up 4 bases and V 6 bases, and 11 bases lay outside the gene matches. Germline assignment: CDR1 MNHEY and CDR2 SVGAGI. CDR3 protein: CASSLSGGGFYGYTF. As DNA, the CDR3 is TGTGCCAGCAGCCTATCAGGGGGTGGCTTCTATGGCTACACCTTC.

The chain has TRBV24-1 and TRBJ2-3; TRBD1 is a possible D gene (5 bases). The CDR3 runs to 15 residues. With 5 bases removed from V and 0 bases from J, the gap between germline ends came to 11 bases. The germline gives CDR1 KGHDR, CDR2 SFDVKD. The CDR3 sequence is CATSGRQLSTDTQYF. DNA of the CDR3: TGTGCCACCAGTGGCAGACAGCTTAGCACAGATACGCAGTATTTT.

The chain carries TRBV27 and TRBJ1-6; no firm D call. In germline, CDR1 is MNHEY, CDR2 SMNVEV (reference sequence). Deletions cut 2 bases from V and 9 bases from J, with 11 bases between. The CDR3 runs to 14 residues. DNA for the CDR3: TGTGCCAGCAGTTTAATTTCTACCGGTTCACCCCTCCACTTT. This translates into CASSLISTGSPLHF.

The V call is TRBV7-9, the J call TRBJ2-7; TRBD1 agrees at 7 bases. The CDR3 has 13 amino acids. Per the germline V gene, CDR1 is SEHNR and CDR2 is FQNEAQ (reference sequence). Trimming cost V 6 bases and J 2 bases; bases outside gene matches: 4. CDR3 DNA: TGTGCCAGCAGATCAGGACAGGCCTACGAGCAGTACTTC. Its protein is CASRSGQAYEQYF.

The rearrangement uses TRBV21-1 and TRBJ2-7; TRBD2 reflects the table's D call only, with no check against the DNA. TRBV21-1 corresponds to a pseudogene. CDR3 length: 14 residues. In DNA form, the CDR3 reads TGTGCCAGCAAGAAGCGGGAGAGCCCGGGGGAGCAGTACTTC. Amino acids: CASKKRESPGEQYF.

The CDR3 sequence is CASSQDNYRQIETQYF. CDR3 in DNA: TGTGCCAGCAGCCAAGATAACTACAGACAGATTGAGACCCAGTACTTC. The chain uses TRBV4-2 and TRBJ2-5; possibly TRBD1 for D (5 bases). With 0 bases removed from V and 5 bases from J, the gap between germline ends came to 16 bases. From germline, CDR1 is LGHNA and CDR2 YNFKEQ. The CDR3 length is 16 residues.

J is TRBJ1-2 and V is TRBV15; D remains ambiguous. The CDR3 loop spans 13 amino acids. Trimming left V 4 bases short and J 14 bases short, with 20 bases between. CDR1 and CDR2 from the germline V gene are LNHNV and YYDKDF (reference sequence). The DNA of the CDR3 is TGTGCCACCAGCATCCCTCTAGACGCCCCAAGGACCTTC. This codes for CATSIPLDAPRTF.

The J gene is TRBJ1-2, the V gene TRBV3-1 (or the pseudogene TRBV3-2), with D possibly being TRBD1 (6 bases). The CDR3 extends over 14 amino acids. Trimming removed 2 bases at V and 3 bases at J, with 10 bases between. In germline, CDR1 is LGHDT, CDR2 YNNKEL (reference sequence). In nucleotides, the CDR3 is TGTGCCAGCAGCCAAACAGGGTTTGACTATGGCTACACCTTC. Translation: CASSQTGFDYGYTF.

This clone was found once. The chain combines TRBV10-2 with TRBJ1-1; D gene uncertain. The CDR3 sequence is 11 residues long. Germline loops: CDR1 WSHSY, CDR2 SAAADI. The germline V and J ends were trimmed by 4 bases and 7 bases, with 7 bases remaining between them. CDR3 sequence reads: CASSGGVEAFF. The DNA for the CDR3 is TGCGCCAGCAGTGGCGGGGTTGAAGCTTTCTTT.

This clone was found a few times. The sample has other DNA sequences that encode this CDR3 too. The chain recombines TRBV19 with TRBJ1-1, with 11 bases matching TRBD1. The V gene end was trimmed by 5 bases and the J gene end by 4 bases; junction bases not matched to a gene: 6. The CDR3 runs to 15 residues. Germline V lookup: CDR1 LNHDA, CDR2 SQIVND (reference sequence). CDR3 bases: TGTGCCAGTAGTTTCTCCGGGACAGGGGGCACTGAAGCTTTCTTT. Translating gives CASSFSGTGGTEAFF.

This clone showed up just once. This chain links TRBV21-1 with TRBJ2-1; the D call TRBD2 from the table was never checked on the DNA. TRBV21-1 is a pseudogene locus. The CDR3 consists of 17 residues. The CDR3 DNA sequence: TGTGCCAGCAGCAAAGTGGGACTAGCGGCCTCCTACAATGAGCAGTTCTTC. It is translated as CASSKVGLAASYNEQFF.

The CDR3 DNA reads as TGTGCCAGCAGCCAACCGGGACAGGGGAACACTGAAGCTTTCTTT. It encodes CASSQPGQGNTEAFF. The chain uses TRBV3-1 (or the pseudogene TRBV3-2) and TRBJ1-1, with 9 positions matching TRBD1. This CDR3 contains 15 residues. Germline V gene sequence: CDR1 LGHDT, CDR2 YNNKEL (reference sequence). J gave up 1 base and V 2 bases, and 2 bases lay outside the gene matches.

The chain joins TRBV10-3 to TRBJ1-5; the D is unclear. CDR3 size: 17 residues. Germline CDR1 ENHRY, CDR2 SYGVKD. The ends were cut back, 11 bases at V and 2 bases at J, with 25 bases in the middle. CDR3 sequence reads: CAFTRVVRECGNQPQHF. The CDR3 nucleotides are TGTGCCTTCACGCGGGTGGTAAGGGAGTGCGGCAATCAGCCCCAGCATTTT.

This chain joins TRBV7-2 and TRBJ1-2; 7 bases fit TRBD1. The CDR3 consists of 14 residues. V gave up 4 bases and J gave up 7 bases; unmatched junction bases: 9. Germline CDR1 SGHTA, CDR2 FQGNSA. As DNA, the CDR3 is TGTGCCAGCAGCTCTCAACAGGGGTGGAGTGGCTACACCTTC. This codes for CASSSQQGWSGYTF. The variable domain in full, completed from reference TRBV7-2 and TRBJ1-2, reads GAGVSQSPSNKVTEKGKDVELRCDPISGHTALYWYRQSLGQGLEFLIYFQGNSAPDKSGLPSDRFSAERTGGSVSTLTIQRTQQEDSAVYLCASSSQQGWSGYTFGSGTRLTVV.

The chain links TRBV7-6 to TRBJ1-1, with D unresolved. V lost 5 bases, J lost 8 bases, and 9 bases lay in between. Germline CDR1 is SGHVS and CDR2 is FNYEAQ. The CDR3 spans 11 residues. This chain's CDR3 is CASSREAEAFF. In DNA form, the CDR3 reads TGTGCCAGCAGCCGCGAGGCCGAAGCTTTCTTT. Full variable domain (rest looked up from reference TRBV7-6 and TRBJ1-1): GAGVSQSPRYKVTKRGQDVALRCDPISGHVSLYWYRQALGQGPEFLTYFNYEAQQDKSGLPNDRFSAERPEGSISTLTIQRTEQRDSAMYRCASSREAEAFFGQGTRLTVV.

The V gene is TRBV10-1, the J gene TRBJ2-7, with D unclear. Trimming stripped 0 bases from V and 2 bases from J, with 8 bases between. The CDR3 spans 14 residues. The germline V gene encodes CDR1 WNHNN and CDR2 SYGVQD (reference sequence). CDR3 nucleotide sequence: TGCGCCAGCAGTGAGTCGATAGCTGCCTACGAGCAGTACTTC. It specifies CASSESIAAYEQYF.

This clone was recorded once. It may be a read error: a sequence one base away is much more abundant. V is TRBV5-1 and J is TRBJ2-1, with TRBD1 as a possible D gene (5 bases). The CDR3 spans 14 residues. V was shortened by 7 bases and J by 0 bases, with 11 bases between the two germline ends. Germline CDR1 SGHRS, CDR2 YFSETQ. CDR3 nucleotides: TGCGCCAGCGGCAAGGGGCACTCCTACAATGAGCAGTTCTTC. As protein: CASGKGHSYNEQFF.

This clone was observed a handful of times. This CDR3 reads CASSGGLAGKNTGELFF. The CDR3 DNA reads as TGCGCCAGCAGCGGGGGACTAGCGGGGAAGAACACCGGGGAGCTGTTTTTT. The chain has TRBV5-1 and TRBJ2-2; 13 nucleotides line up with TRBD2. This CDR3 spans 17 amino acids. Germline trimming cut 4 bases from V and 1 base from J; bases unmatched to any gene: 4. Germline-derived CDR1 and CDR2 are SGHRS and YFSETQ.

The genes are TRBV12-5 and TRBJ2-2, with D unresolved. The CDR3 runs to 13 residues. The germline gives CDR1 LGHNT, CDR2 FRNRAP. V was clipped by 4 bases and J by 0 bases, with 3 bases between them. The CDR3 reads CASGSSNTGELFF. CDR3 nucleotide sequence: TGTGCTAGTGGTTCATCGAACACCGGGGAGCTGTTTTTT.

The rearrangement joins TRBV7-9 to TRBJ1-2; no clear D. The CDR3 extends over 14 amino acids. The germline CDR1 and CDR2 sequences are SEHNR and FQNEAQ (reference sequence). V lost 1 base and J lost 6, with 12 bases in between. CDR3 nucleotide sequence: TGTGCCAGCAGCTTAGGTGCAGGCTTGGATGGCTACACCTTC. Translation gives CASSLGAGLDGYTF.

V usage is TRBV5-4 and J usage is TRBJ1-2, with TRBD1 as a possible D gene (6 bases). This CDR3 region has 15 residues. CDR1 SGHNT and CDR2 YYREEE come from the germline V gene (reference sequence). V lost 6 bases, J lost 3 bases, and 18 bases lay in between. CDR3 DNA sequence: TGTGCCAGCATCAACAGGGAAGGGGTAGACTATGGCTACACCTTC. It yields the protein CASINREGVDYGYTF.

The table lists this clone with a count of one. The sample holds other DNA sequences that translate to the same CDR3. This CDR3 reads CASSARGGSTDTQYF. The CDR3 region has the DNA TGTGCCAGCAGCGCCAGGGGCGGCAGCACAGATACGCAGTATTTT. The V gene is TRBV9, the J gene TRBJ2-3, with D tentatively TRBD1 (6 bases). Trimming stripped 3 bases from V and 0 bases from J, with 11 bases between. CDR3 length: 15 amino acids. CDR1 and CDR2 from the germline V gene are SGDLS and YYNGEE.

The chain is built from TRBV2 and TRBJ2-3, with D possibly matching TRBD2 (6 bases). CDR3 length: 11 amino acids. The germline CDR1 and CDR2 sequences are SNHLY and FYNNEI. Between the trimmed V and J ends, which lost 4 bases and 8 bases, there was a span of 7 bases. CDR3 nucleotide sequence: TGTGCCAGCAGTGTCGGGGGTACGCAGTATTTT. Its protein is CASSVGGTQYF.

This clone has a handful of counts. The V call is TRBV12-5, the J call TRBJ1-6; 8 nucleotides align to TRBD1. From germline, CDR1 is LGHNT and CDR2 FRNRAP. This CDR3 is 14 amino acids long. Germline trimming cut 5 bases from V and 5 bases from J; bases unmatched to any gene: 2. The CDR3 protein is CASGIQGDNSPLHF. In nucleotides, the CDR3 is TGTGCTAGTGGTATACAGGGGGATAATTCACCCCTCCACTTT.

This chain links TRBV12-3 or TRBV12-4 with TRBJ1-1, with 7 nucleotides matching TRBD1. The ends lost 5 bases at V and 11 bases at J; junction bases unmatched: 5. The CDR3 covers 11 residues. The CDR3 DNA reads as TGTGCCAGCAGTAACAGGGGTCGGGCTTTCTTT. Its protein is CASSNRGRAFF.

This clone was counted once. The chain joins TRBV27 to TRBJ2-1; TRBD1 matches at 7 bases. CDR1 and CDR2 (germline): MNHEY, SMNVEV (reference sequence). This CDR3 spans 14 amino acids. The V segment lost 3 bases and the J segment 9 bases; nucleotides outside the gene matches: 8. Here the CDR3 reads CASSLLGQLPEQFF. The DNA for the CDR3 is TGTGCCAGCAGTTTGTTGGGACAGTTACCTGAGCAGTTCTTC.

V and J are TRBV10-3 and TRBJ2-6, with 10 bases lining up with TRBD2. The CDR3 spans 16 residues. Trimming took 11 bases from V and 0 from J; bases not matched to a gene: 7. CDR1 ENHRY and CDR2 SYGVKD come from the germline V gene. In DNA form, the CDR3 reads TGTGCCGGATCAGCGGGAGGGCCCTCTGGGGCCAACGTCCTGACTTTC. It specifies CAGSAGGPSGANVLTF.

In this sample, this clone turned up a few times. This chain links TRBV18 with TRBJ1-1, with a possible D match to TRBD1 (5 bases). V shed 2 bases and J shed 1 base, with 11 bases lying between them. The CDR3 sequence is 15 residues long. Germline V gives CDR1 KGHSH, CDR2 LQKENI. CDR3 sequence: CASSPDGHPNTEAFF. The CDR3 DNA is TGTGCCAGCTCACCAGATGGACACCCGAACACTGAAGCTTTCTTT.

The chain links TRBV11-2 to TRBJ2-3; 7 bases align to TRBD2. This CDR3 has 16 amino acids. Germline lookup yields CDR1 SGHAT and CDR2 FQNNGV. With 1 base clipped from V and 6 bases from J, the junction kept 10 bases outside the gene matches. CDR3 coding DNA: TGTGCCAGCAGCTTAGGTTCGGGGGGAATAGGGGATACGCAGTATTTT. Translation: CASSLGSGGIGDTQYF.

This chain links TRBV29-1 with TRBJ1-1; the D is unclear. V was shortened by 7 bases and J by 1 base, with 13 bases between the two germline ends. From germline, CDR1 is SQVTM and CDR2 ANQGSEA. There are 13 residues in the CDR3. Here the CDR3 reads CSGRLFGNTEAFF. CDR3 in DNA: TGCAGCGGCAGACTTTTCGGGAACACTGAAGCTTTCTTT.

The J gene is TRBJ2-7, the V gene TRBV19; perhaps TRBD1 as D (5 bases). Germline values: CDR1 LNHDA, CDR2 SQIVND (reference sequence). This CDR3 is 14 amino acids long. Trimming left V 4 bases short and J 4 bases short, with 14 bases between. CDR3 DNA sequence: TGTGCCAGTAGTAAGGGGCACAGGCTATACGAGCAGTACTTC. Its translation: CASSKGHRLYEQYF.

CDR3 nucleotides: TGTGCCTGGAGAAGACGGCGGGGGGCCAGCTCCTACAATGAGCAGTTCTTC. Translation gives CAWRRRRGASSYNEQFF. The J gene is TRBJ2-1, the V gene TRBV30, with TRBD2 identical over 8 bases. With V trimmed by 3 bases and J by 0 bases, 10 bases remained unmatched. CDR1 GTSNPN and CDR2 SVGIG come from the germline V gene (reference sequence). This CDR3 spans 17 amino acids. Based on the CDR3 plus reference TRBV30 and TRBJ2-1, the full variable domain is SQTIHQWPATLVQPVGSPLSLECTVEGTSNPNLYWYRQAAGRGLQLLFYSVGIGQISSEVPQNLSASRPQDRQFILSSKKLLLSDSGFYLCAWRRRRGASSYNEQFFGPGTRLTVL.